The 32 T cell receptor beta chains given below trace back to one sample, sequenced in a study of blood T cell repertoires in COVID-19. Some clones are missing from TCRdb's copy, which holds only in-frame ones; the method was immunoSEQ multiplex PCR. The data show 75,000 to 85,000 clones, 80% to 90% seen once. Sequencing was performed on peripheral blood. The receptors here all came from a man aged 50 to 60 with active COVID-19.

This chain joins TRBV20-1 and TRBJ2-1, with D tentatively TRBD1 (6 bases). Per the germline V gene, CDR1 is DFQATT and CDR2 is SNEGSKA (reference sequence). The V end was cut by 4 bases, the J end by 6 bases, with 10 bases between. The CDR3 spans 12 residues. The CDR3 here is CSATDRPNEQFF. For the CDR3, the DNA is TGCAGTGCTACTGACAGGCCCAATGAGCAGTTCTTC.

The CDR3 sequence: CASSSALRTLVEQYF. In nucleotides, the CDR3 is TGTGCCAGCAGCTCGGCCCTGAGGACATTGGTCGAGCAGTACTTC. This rearrangement joins TRBV7-2 to TRBJ2-7; D is perhaps TRBD1 (5 bases). Looked up from germline, CDR1 is SGHTA and CDR2 is FQGNSA. CDR3 size: 15 residues. V was clipped by 4 bases and J by 6 bases, with 19 bases between them.

J is TRBJ1-1 and V is TRBV20-1; D is ambiguous. The CDR3 contains 9 residues. V was clipped by 3 bases and J by 11 bases, with 7 bases between them. Per the germline V gene, CDR1 is DFQATT and CDR2 is SNEGSKA (reference sequence). The CDR3 nucleotides read TGCAGTGCTAGCTTTGAGGCTTTCTTT. Encoded protein: CSASFEAFF.

In this sample, this clone turned up many times. The CDR3 protein is CASSYRTGGTYGYTF. CDR3 bases: TGTGCCAGCAGCTATAGGACAGGGGGGACGTATGGCTACACCTTC. The J gene is TRBJ1-2, the V gene TRBV7-2; 10 bases line up with TRBD1. The CDR3 consists of 15 residues. The junction had 7 bases not matched to a gene; V was cut back by 4 bases and J by 5 bases. Germline loops: CDR1 SGHTA, CDR2 FQGNSA.

This clone was observed once. This rearrangement joins TRBV12-3 or TRBV12-4 to TRBJ2-7, with D perhaps TRBD1 (6 bases). CDR3 length: 13 residues. V was trimmed by 5 bases and J by 5 bases, leaving 13 bases between them. CDR3 loop: CASSGSGVHEQYF. The CDR3 nucleotides are TGTGCCAGCAGTGGTTCAGGGGTGCACGAGCAGTACTTC.

The chain combines TRBV18 with TRBJ2-7, with 7 nucleotides matching TRBD2. CDR3 length equals 15 residues. Germline CDR1 KGHSH, CDR2 LQKENI. V shed 0 bases, J shed 0 bases, and the junction held 2 bases outside the gene matches. CDR3: CASSPPGGGSYEQYF. The CDR3 region has the DNA TGTGCCAGCTCACCACCGGGGGGGGGCTCCTACGAGCAGTACTTC.

This sequence joins TRBV5-1 and TRBJ2-5, with TRBD1 as a possible D gene (5 bases). Trimming stripped 2 bases from V and 5 bases from J, with 13 bases between. The CDR3 extends over 14 amino acids. Germline CDR1 SGHRS, CDR2 YFSETQ. CDR3 bases: TGCGCCAGCAGCTTTGCGCAGGGCTGGGAGACCCAGTACTTC. Its translation: CASSFAQGWETQYF.

The chain employs TRBV27 and TRBJ2-5; 10 nucleotides align to TRBD2. Trimming took 1 base from V and 1 from J; bases not matched to a gene: 12. Germline V gene data show CDR1 as MNHEY and CDR2 as SMNVEV (reference sequence). CDR3 size: 19 residues. The CDR3 here is CASSLFPHIVAGGQETQYF. The CDR3 bases are TGTGCCAGCAGTTTATTTCCCCACATTGTAGCGGGGGGCCAAGAGACCCAGTACTTC.

This clone was observed a few times. The genes are TRBV7-2 and TRBJ2-7, with 12 positions matching TRBD2. This CDR3 spans 16 amino acids. The junction had 11 bases not matched to a gene; V was cut back by 4 bases and J by 7 bases. Germline V CDR1 and CDR2: SGHTA, FQGNSA. The CDR3 spells CASSSSRTSGKLEQYF. The CDR3 DNA reads TGTGCCAGCAGCTCATCCAGGACTAGCGGGAAGTTGGAGCAGTACTTC.

The chain uses TRBV29-1 and TRBJ2-7; 7 nucleotides match TRBD2. The V gene end was trimmed by 4 bases and the J gene end by 5 bases; junction bases not matched to a gene: 5. Per the germline V gene, CDR1 is SQVTM and CDR2 is ANQGSEA. The CDR3 totals 12 residues. The CDR3 bases are TGCAGCGTTGTCCCCCGGGGGGACGAGCAGTACTTC. Its protein product is CSVVPRGDEQYF.

The chain has TRBV19 and TRBJ1-2, with TRBD1 matching over 9 bases. The CDR3 totals 15 residues. Germline CDR1 reads LNHDA; CDR2 reads SQIVND (reference sequence). Trimming took 6 bases from V and 4 from J; bases not matched to a gene: 9. DNA for the CDR3: TGTGCCAGTAGAAATCCGGGACAGGGATCCTATGGCTACACCTTC. Translated, it gives CASRNPGQGSYGYTF.

This clone has only one observation. This chain uses TRBV27 with TRBJ1-6, with a weak D call TRBD1 (5 bases). V shed 0 bases and J shed 9 bases, with 6 bases lying between them. Germline V gives CDR1 MNHEY, CDR2 SMNVEV (reference sequence). The CDR3 runs to 13 residues. DNA for the CDR3: TGTGCCAGCAGTTTATCGCAGGGTTCACCCCTCCACTTT. Translated: CASSLSQGSPLHF.

The CDR3, as DNA: TGTGCCAGCAGTTTACGACAGGGGGCCACTGAAAAACTGTTTTTT. It is translated as CASSLRQGATEKLFF. This sequence joins TRBV27 and TRBJ1-4; 10 bases align to TRBD1. The CDR3 has 15 residues. Germline loops: CDR1 MNHEY, CDR2 SMNVEV (reference sequence). J gave up 7 bases and V 2 bases, and 4 bases lay outside the gene matches.

This clone was picked up a small number of times. The chain employs TRBV30 and TRBJ1-5; D may be TRBD1 (5 bases). The CDR3 is 14 amino acids. V shed 6 bases and J shed 0 bases, with 12 bases lying between them. Germline lookup yields CDR1 GTSNPN and CDR2 SVGIG (reference sequence). The CDR3 is CACSWGDSNQPQHF. CDR3 in DNA: TGTGCCTGTTCTTGGGGGGATAGCAATCAGCCCCAGCATTTT.

The chain is built from TRBV25-1 and TRBJ2-3; 14 positions match TRBD2. Germline CDR1 and CDR2: MGHDK and SYGVNS. This CDR3 has 15 residues. Trimming took 2 bases from V and 10 from J; bases not matched to a gene: 5. CDR3 amino acids: CASSETGTSGRAQYF. CDR3 nucleotide sequence: TGTGCCAGCAGTGAAACCGGGACTAGCGGGAGAGCGCAGTATTTT.

The rearrangement joins TRBV5-1 to TRBJ1-3; D unclear. Germline V lookup: CDR1 SGHRS, CDR2 YFSETQ. Deletions cut 0 bases from V and 2 bases from J, with 6 bases between. This CDR3 contains 14 residues. The CDR3 reads CASSLGRPGNTIYF. DNA of the CDR3: TGCGCCAGCAGCTTGGGCAGGCCTGGAAACACCATATATTTT.

This chain joins TRBV7-2 and TRBJ1-2, with 7 bases that match TRBD1. V lost 7 bases to trimming and J lost 8 bases; unmatched junction nucleotides: 13. Per the germline V gene, CDR1 is SGHTA and CDR2 is FQGNSA. CDR3 length equals 14 residues. The CDR3 sequence is CASTDLRDSQGYTF. The DNA of the CDR3 is TGTGCCAGCACCGACCTCCGGGACAGTCAAGGCTACACCTTC.

V and J are TRBV29-1 and TRBJ2-7; 7 bases map to TRBD1. This CDR3 is built from 13 residues. Trimming cost V 2 bases and J 5 bases; bases outside gene matches: 6. Germline V gene lookup returns CDR1 SQVTM and CDR2 ANQGSEA. The CDR3 DNA follows: TGCAGCGTTGAACCCCGCCAGGGGGACGAGCAGTACTTC. This codes for CSVEPRQGDEQYF.

The genes are TRBV5-4 and TRBJ1-5; no clear D gene. V was trimmed by 0 bases and J by 2 bases, leaving 9 bases between them. The CDR3 is made up of 15 amino acids. The germline CDR1 and CDR2 sequences are SGHNT and YYREEE (reference sequence). The CDR3 nucleotides are TGTGCCAGCAGCTTGGCAGCGCTTTGCAATCAGCCCCAGCATTTT. Translating it yields CASSLAALCNQPQHF.

The rearrangement uses TRBV28 and TRBJ1-1, with TRBD1 as a possible D gene (5 bases). The CDR3 has 14 amino acids. Germline V gene data show CDR1 as MDHEN and CDR2 as SYDVKM. The V gene lost 4 bases and the J gene lost 4 bases, with 13 bases spanning the gap. The CDR3: CASSSRGEGTEAFF. The DNA of the CDR3 is TGTGCCAGCAGTTCCCGAGGGGAGGGCACTGAAGCTTTCTTT.

The chain recombines TRBV6-1 with TRBJ2-3, with D perhaps matching TRBD2 (6 bases). This CDR3 spans 16 amino acids. The ends were cut back, 4 bases at V and 2 bases at J, with 16 bases in the middle. Germline CDR1 reads MNHNS; CDR2 reads SASEGT. In nucleotides, the CDR3 is TGTGCCAGCAGTGCCACCGGGCGGGACCACACAGATACGCAGTATTTT. This encodes CASSATGRDHTDTQYF.

The V call is TRBV4-2, the J call TRBJ2-7, with TRBD1 matching 7 bases. This CDR3 comprises 14 residues. CDR1 is LGHNA and CDR2 is YNFKEQ in the germline V gene. V lost 1 base, J lost 6 bases, and 6 bases stayed unmatched. CDR3 protein: CASSQADRDGEQYF. The CDR3 DNA sequence: TGTGCCAGCAGCCAAGCCGACAGGGATGGCGAGCAGTACTTC.

This sequence joins TRBV14 and TRBJ2-1, with D possibly TRBD2 on 6 matching bases. The CDR3 sequence is 14 residues long. From germline, CDR1 is SGHDN and CDR2 FVKESK. The V and J ends lost 7 bases and 3 bases respectively, with 13 bases between them. DNA for the CDR3: TGTGCCAGCAACCGGGACGGGGGCTACAATGAGCAGTTCTTC. It codes for CASNRDGGYNEQFF.

The V gene is TRBV4-1, the J gene TRBJ2-1, with D tentatively TRBD2 (5 bases). Trimming removed 4 bases from V and 7 bases from J, with 14 bases in between. Per the germline V gene, CDR1 is MGHRA and CDR2 is YSYEKL. The CDR3 loop spans 14 amino acids. The CDR3 loop is CASSLAGRGNEQFF. In DNA form, the CDR3 reads TGCGCCAGCAGCCTAGCAGGCCGAGGGAATGAGCAGTTCTTC.

The chain links TRBV7-9 to TRBJ2-7; 9 bases align to TRBD1. Germline CDR1 and CDR2: SEHNR and FQNEAQ (reference sequence). J was trimmed by 3 bases and V by 5 bases; bases with no gene match: 8. CDR3 length equals 15 residues. The CDR3 here is CASSPAGTGIYEQYF. The CDR3 nucleotides read TGTGCCAGCAGCCCTGCCGGGACAGGGATCTACGAGCAGTACTTC.

The chain couples TRBV10-1 to TRBJ2-1; D unresolved. The CDR3 extends over 14 amino acids. The germline V gene has CDR1 WNHNN and CDR2 SYGVQD (reference sequence). V lost 3 bases and J lost 5, with 11 bases in between. CDR3 nucleotides: TGCGCCAGCAGTGACTGGGCAGACAACAATGAGCAGTTCTTC. It yields the protein CASSDWADNNEQFF.

The CDR3 protein is CASSFPGQVLYEQYF. CDR3 nucleotide sequence: TGCGCCAGCAGCTTCCCGGGACAGGTCTTGTACGAGCAGTACTTC. The chain employs TRBV4-1 and TRBJ2-7; 8 positions match TRBD1. In germline, CDR1 is MGHRA, CDR2 YSYEKL. The CDR3 extends over 15 amino acids. V lost 5 bases to trimming and J lost 4 bases; unmatched junction nucleotides: 10.

V and J are TRBV19 and TRBJ1-5; the match to TRBD1 covers 8 bases. Trimming cost V 5 bases and J 2 bases; bases outside gene matches: 5. The CDR3 sequence is 15 residues long. The germline V gene has CDR1 LNHDA and CDR2 SQIVND (reference sequence). The CDR3 is CASSRTGSGNQPQHF. CDR3 bases: TGTGCCAGTAGTCGGACAGGGTCGGGCAATCAGCCCCAGCATTTT. Using reference TRBV19 and TRBJ1-5 for the parts outside the CDR3, the full variable domain is DGGITQSPKYLFRKEGQNVTLSCEQNLNHDAMYWYRQDPGQGLRLIYYSQIVNDFQKGDIAEGYSVSREKKESFPLTVTSAQKNPTAFYLCASSRTGSGNQPQHFGDGTRLSIL.

V and J are TRBV2 and TRBJ2-7; a weak D match, TRBD2 (5 bases). This CDR3 region has 14 residues. Trimming stripped 3 bases from V and 1 base from J, with 10 bases between. Looked up from germline, CDR1 is SNHLY and CDR2 is FYNNEI. CDR3 DNA: TGTGCCAGCAGTGAGTGGGAGCCGTCCTACGAGCAGTACTTC. It translates to CASSEWEPSYEQYF.

The rearrangement links TRBV18 to TRBJ1-4; TRBD1 might be the D (5 bases). This CDR3 region has 16 residues. Trimming cost V 10 bases and J 4 bases, with 22 bases left between them. Germline values: CDR1 KGHSH, CDR2 LQKENI. The CDR3 region has the DNA TGTGCCAACTCCGGGGGTCATTCGCGGGTTAATGAAAAACTGTTTTTT. This encodes CANSGGHSRVNEKLFF.

The genes are TRBV25-1 and TRBJ2-2; 9 positions match TRBD1. CDR1 and CDR2 from the germline V gene are MGHDK and SYGVNS. This CDR3 region has 15 residues. J gave up 7 bases and V 6 bases, and 9 bases lay outside the gene matches. The CDR3 region is CASSDPRTGVGELFF. The CDR3 coding sequence is TGTGCCAGCAGCGACCCAAGGACAGGGGTCGGGGAGCTGTTTTTT.

Here the CDR3 reads CASSAEEGYNEQFF. The CDR3 bases are TGTGCCAGCAGTGCAGAGGAGGGGTACAATGAGCAGTTCTTC. The chain uses TRBV2 and TRBJ2-1, with D possibly TRBD2 on 6 matching bases. Trimming cost V 4 bases and J 4 bases, with 11 bases left between them. Looked up from germline, CDR1 is SNHLY and CDR2 is FYNNEI. This CDR3 has 14 amino acids.